Listed below are T cell receptor beta chains from one sample, sequenced in a study of CD8+CD57+ T cells in acquired aplastic anemia. TCRdb independently ran MiXCR on the reads; one entry per CDR3 protein. Of about 170,000 distinct CDR3 sequences in the sample, 63% are singletons; the top ten hold roughly 44%. The specimen was sorted CD4+, CD8+, or CD8+CD57+ T cells (not recorded which) from PBMCs. The receptors here all came from a human donor in good health. The CDR3 runs from the conserved cysteine through the conserved F or W. The D gene is left open where the match is weak. Clone size is shown for a subset of rows, as once, few, many or a class of expanded clone.

TRBV19,TRBD2,TRBJ2-7,many,TGTGCCAGTAGTCCCTCTAGCGGCTCCTACGAGCAGTACTTC,CASSPSSGSYEQYF
TRBV24-1,TRBD1,TRBJ1-5,.,TGTGCCACCTCTGGAGGGGGCAGGGTCGATCAGCCCCAGCATTTT,CATSGGGRVDQPQHF
TRBV7-6,.,TRBJ2-7,.,TGTGCCAGCAGCCTCGGACACATAACCTCCTACGAGCAGTACTTC,CASSLGHITSYEQYF
TRBV19,TRBD1,TRBJ1-4,once,TGTGCCAGCCACAGGGGGCGTAATGAAAAACTGGTTTTT,CASHRGRNEKLVF
TRBV19,.,TRBJ1-1,.,TGTGCCATCAAATCAGGGAACACTGAAGCTTTCTTT,CAIKSGNTEAFF
TRBV5-6,.,TRBJ2-1,many,TGTGCCAGCAGCTTTGCTAGCTCGTTTGGCAATGAGCAGTTCTTC,CASSFASSFGNEQFF
TRBV27,.,TRBJ2-7,many,TGTGCCAGCAGTGCCGGGACGGCCCCCTACGAGCAGTACTTC,CASSAGTAPYEQYF
TRBV4-1,.,TRBJ2-3,many,TGCGCCAGCAGCCGCACCCCCGCGGAGGGCACAGATACGCAGTATTTT,CASSRTPAEGTDTQYF
TRBV30,TRBD2,TRBJ2-1,many,TGTGCCTGGGAGGAGGGACTAGCGGGCAATGAGCAGTTCTTC,CAWEEGLAGNEQFF
TRBV30,.,TRBJ2-1,few,TGTGCCTGGAGCCGGCTTGGACTTTACAATGAGCAGTTCTTC,CAWSRLGLYNEQFF
TRBV19,.,TRBJ1-2,.,TGTGCCAGTAGTATAGCAGGAGCGCGGGGCTACACCTTC,CASSIAGARGYTF
TRBV19,.,TRBJ1-1,.,TGTGCCAGTAGTATCGGCGCACTCACTAGGGTGAACACTGAAGCTTTCTTT,CASSIGALTRVNTEAFF
TRBV29-1,TRBD2,TRBJ2-7,.,TGCAGTGCTAGAATGGCTAGCGGGCCTTCCTACGAGCAGTACTTC,CSARMASGPSYEQYF
TRBV29-1,TRBD2,TRBJ2-7,.,TGCAGCGTAAAAGGGACTAGGGAGTACGAGCAGTACTTC,CSVKGTREYEQYF
TRBV7-6,.,TRBJ2-3,.,TGTGCCAGCAGCTCGATAGCGGTGGGCACAGATACGCAGTATTTT,CASSSIAVGTDTQYF
TRBV19,.,TRBJ1-5,.,TGTGCCAGTAGTACGGACACTTATAGCAATCGGCCCCAGCATTTT,CASSTDTYSNRPQHF
TRBV7-8,.,TRBJ1-4,.,TGTGCCAGCAGCTTAGGGAGCGCTACTAATGAAAAACTGTCTTTT,CASSLGSATNEKLSF
TRBV10-3,.,TRBJ2-2,once,TGTGCCATCAGTGAGTCTGCGGGACCGAACACCGGGGAGCTGTTTTTT,CAISESAGPNTGELFF
TRBV10-3,TRBD2,TRBJ2-5,few,TGTGCCACCAGCGGGGGGGTAGCAGCAGAAGAGACCCAGTACTTC,CATSGGVAAEETQYF
TRBV7-3,.,TRBJ2-1,many,TGTGCCAGCAGCTTATCGGGCAGTGAGCAGTTCTTC,CASSLSGSEQFF
TRBV6-1,TRBD1,TRBJ2-7,.,TGTGCCAGTGCGACAGGGTGGTACGAGCAGTACTTC,CASATGWYEQYF
TRBV20-1,TRBD1,TRBJ1-2,few,TGCAGTGCTACAGGGGGCGACTATGGCTACACCTTC,CSATGGDYGYTF
TRBV24-1,.,TRBJ2-1,.,TGTGCCACCAGTGACCCCCCGAACAATGAGCAGTTCTTC,CATSDPPNNEQFF
TRBV27,.,TRBJ1-4,.,TGTGCCAGCAGCAACACGGGGGGGCTTGATGAAAAACTGTTTTTT,CASSNTGGLDEKLFF
TRBV4-1,TRBD2,TRBJ2-7,few,TGCGCCAGCAGCCAACCTCCCGGGACTAGCGGGCCAACCTACGAGCAGCACTTC,CASSQPPGTSGPTYEQHF
TRBV25-1,.,TRBJ1-2,.,TGTGCCAGCAGTGAATATTTAGAGGATAGCTATGGCTACACCTTC,CASSEYLEDSYGYTF
TRBV11-2,TRBD1,TRBJ2-3,many,TGTGCCAGCAGCTTAATACAGGGGTTAGATACGCAGTATTTT,CASSLIQGLDTQYF
TRBV20-1,.,TRBJ2-1,.,TGCAGTGCTAGAGATGCGGGGTTCTCCTACAATGAGCAGTTCTTC,CSARDAGFSYNEQFF
TRBV10-3,TRBD2,TRBJ2-2,.,TGTGCCATATCGCGGGAGGGCGGCGGGGAGCTGTTTTTT,CAISREGGGELFF
TRBV7-2,TRBD2,TRBJ2-7,.,TGTGCCAGCAGCTTAGACGGGAGGGGATACGAGCAGTACTTC,CASSLDGRGYEQYF
TRBV11-2,.,TRBJ1-5,.,TGTGCCAGCAGCTATGCCCACGGTAGCAATCAGCCCCAGCATTTT,CASSYAHGSNQPQHF
TRBV20-1,TRBD2,TRBJ2-3,once,TGCAGTGCTAGATCCCTGACTAGCGGGGAAGATACGCAGTATTTT,CSARSLTSGEDTQYF
TRBV5-1,TRBD2,TRBJ2-5,.,TGCGCCAGCAGGCCAGGGACTAGCGGGAGTCAGACCCAGTACTTC,CASRPGTSGSQTQYF
TRBV7-8,TRBD2,TRBJ2-7,.,TGTGCCAGCAGCTTAGCCCTCGGGACTAGCGGGGCCAGCTACGAGCAGTACTTC,CASSLALGTSGASYEQYF
TRBV11-2,.,TRBJ1-1,once,TGTGCCAGCAGCTTAGAAATAGGGAACACTGAAGCTTTCTTT,CASSLEIGNTEAFF
TRBV24-1,.,TRBJ1-5,.,TGTGCCACCAGTGATTGGAGAGGGGGGGACGAGCAGCCCCAGCATTTT,CATSDWRGGDEQPQHF